The 9 T cell receptor beta chains below come from one sample, sequenced in a study of cytomegalovirus exposure and HLA in healthy donors. The PCR employed 60 Vbeta primers together with 13 Jbeta primers. Sequencing used immunoSEQ multiplex PCR; TCRdb keeps in-frame clones, though not all of them. The data include 100,000 to 150,000 clones; the top ten clones carry roughly 2.5%. The sequenced sample consisted of PBMCs. These receptors all come from a young man in good health and CMV-seronegative.

The chain carries TRBV11-2 and TRBJ1-2; D uncertain. The CDR3 sequence is 16 residues long. The ends were cut back, 5 bases at V and 8 bases at J, with 24 bases in the middle. Germline lookup yields CDR1 SGHAT and CDR2 FQNNGV. The CDR3 sequence: CASSMDAATTAFGYTF. In DNA form, the CDR3 reads TGTGCCAGCAGCATGGATGCCGCGACAACAGCTTTCGGCTACACCTTC. Full variable domain (rest looked up from reference TRBV11-2 and TRBJ1-2): EAGVAQSPRYKIIEKRQSVAFWCNPISGHATLYWYQQILGQGPKLLIQFQNNGVVDDSQLPKDRFSAERLKGVDSTLKIQPAKLEDSAVYLCASSMDAATTAFGYTFGSGTRLTVV.

This chain uses TRBV29-1 with TRBJ1-2; D may be TRBD1 (5 bases). This CDR3 is 13 amino acids long. The V end was cut by 4 bases, the J end by 4 bases, with 13 bases between. From germline, CDR1 is SQVTM and CDR2 ANQGSEA. CDR3 region: CSVGTIRSYGYTF. For the CDR3, the DNA is TGCAGCGTTGGGACAATCCGGAGCTATGGCTACACCTTC.

The chain couples TRBV30 to TRBJ2-1; D not resolved. There are 13 residues in the CDR3. Germline lookup yields CDR1 GTSNPN and CDR2 SVGIG (reference sequence). V was pared by 6 bases and J by 6 bases, with 15 bases between. This chain's CDR3 is CACDPPGPNEQFF. The CDR3 DNA is TGTGCCTGCGACCCTCCTGGGCCCAATGAGCAGTTCTTC. Filled out from reference TRBV30 and TRBJ2-1, the complete variable domain reads SQTIHQWPATLVQPVGSPLSLECTVEGTSNPNLYWYRQAAGRGLQLLFYSVGIGQISSEVPQNLSASRPQDRQFILSSKKLLLSDSGFYLCACDPPGPNEQFFGPGTRLTVL.

J is TRBJ1-4 and V is TRBV30; the D is unclear. There are 15 residues in the CDR3. The germline V and J ends were trimmed by 4 bases and 0 bases, with 12 bases remaining between them. CDR1 is GTSNPN, CDR2 SVGIG, per germline (reference sequence). This chain's CDR3 is CAWIPLGATNEKLFF. In DNA, the CDR3 is TGTGCCTGGATACCCCTGGGAGCAACTAATGAAAAACTGTTTTTT.

The chain joins TRBV7-9 to TRBJ2-1; 11 bases line up with TRBD2. Germline V CDR1 and CDR2: SEHNR, FQNEAQ (reference sequence). The CDR3 has 15 amino acids. After removal of 6 bases from V and 6 bases from J, the junction contained 7 bases not matched to a gene. CDR3 DNA sequence: TGTGCCAGCAGTAAGGTACTAGCGGGAGCCAATGAGCAGTTCTTC. Protein sequence: CASSKVLAGANEQFF.

V and J are TRBV2 and TRBJ1-6, with TRBD1 as a possible D gene (5 bases). Germline V CDR1 and CDR2: SNHLY, FYNNEI. The CDR3 spans 17 residues. Trimming cost V 7 bases and J 4 bases, with 20 bases left between them. The CDR3 loop reads CASTLMEPGGYNSPLHF. For the CDR3, the DNA is TGTGCCAGCACCTTGATGGAGCCCGGGGGGTATAATTCACCCCTCCACTTT.

The rearrangement joins TRBV5-6 to TRBJ2-1, with D perhaps TRBD2 (6 bases). Trimming left V 0 bases short and J 0 bases short, with 10 bases between. The CDR3 is 16 amino acids. The germline V gene encodes CDR1 SGHDT and CDR2 YYEEEE. The CDR3 spells CASSLEGRGSYNEQFF. The DNA for the CDR3 is TGTGCCAGCAGCTTGGAGGGGCGGGGCTCCTACAATGAGCAGTTCTTC.

The V call is TRBV11-3, the J call TRBJ2-1; 7 bases align to TRBD1. The CDR3 runs 13 residues. After removal of 2 bases from V and 9 bases from J, the junction contained 4 bases not matched to a gene. Germline lookup yields CDR1 SGHNT and CDR2 YENEEA. CDR3 in amino acids: CASSLYGDSEQFF. Written as DNA, the CDR3 is TGTGCCAGCAGCTTATATGGGGACAGTGAGCAGTTCTTC.

The chain uses TRBV10-1 and TRBJ2-7; no firm D call. The CDR3 loop spans 12 amino acids. Trimming cost V 3 bases and J 7 bases, with 10 bases left between them. CDR1 is WNHNN, CDR2 SYGVQD, per germline (reference sequence). CDR3 residues: CASSEGAGEQYF. For the CDR3, the DNA is TGCGCCAGCAGTGAAGGAGCTGGAGAGCAGTACTTC.